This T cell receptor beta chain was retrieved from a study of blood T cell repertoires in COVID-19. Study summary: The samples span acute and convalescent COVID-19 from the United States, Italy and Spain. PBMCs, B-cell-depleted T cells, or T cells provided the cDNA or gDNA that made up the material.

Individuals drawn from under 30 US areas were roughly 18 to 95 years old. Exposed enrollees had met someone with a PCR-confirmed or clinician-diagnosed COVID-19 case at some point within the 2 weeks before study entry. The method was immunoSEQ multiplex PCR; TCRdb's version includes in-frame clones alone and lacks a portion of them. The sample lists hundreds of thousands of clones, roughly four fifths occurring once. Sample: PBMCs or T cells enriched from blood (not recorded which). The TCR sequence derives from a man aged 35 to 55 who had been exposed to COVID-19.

The CDR3 reads CASSGTSGFQETQYF. CDR3 nucleotide sequence: TGTGCCAGCAGTGGGACTAGCGGGTTTCAAGAGACCCAGTACTTC. The genes are TRBV27 and TRBJ2-5, with TRBD2 matching over 12 bases. The germline V gene has CDR1 MNHEY and CDR2 SMNVEV (reference sequence). V was clipped by 5 bases and J by 2 bases; unmatched bases: 3. The CDR3 extends over 15 amino acids.